The 12 T cell receptor beta chains in this list originate from one sample, sequenced in a study of cytotoxic CD8 clonotypes in ibrutinib-treated CLL. Clones were read by immunoSEQ multiplex PCR, and TCRdb kept only the in-frame ones, dropping some. Of about 160,000 clones listed, approximately 80% were seen once; the top ten hold about 4.6%. The sample was PBMCs, taken after 24 months of ibrutinib treatment. The receptors derive from a human donor with chronic lymphocytic leukemia.

The chain joins TRBV18 to TRBJ1-5, with 7 bases matching TRBD1. CDR1 is KGHSH and CDR2 is LQKENI in the germline V gene. This CDR3 is 16 amino acids long. V shed 4 bases and J 5 bases; nucleotides not matched to a gene: 11. CDR3 residues: CASSLNQWGTDQPQHF. For the CDR3, the DNA is TGTGCCAGCTCACTCAACCAATGGGGGACAGATCAGCCCCAGCATTTT. Complete variable domain (other parts from reference TRBV18 and TRBJ1-5): NAGVMQNPRHLVRRRGQEARLRCSPMKGHSHVYWYRQLPEEGLKFMVYLQKENIIDESGMPKERFSAEFPKEGPSILRIQQVVRGDSAAYFCASSLNQWGTDQPQHFGDGTRLSIL.

The chain has TRBV21-1 and TRBJ1-2. TRBV21-1 is shown as a pseudogene. The CDR3 is 20 residues long. CDR3 in amino acids: CASSKVPCFGGSATFYGYTF. CDR3 coding DNA: TGTGCCAGCAGCAAAGTCCCCTGCTTTGGGGGATCGGCCACATTCTATGGCTACACCTTC.

This chain links TRBV7-9 with TRBJ1-2; D is perhaps TRBD1 (6 bases). V dropped 1 base and J dropped 7 bases, with 10 bases sitting between them. This CDR3 comprises 13 residues. Germline CDR1 SEHNR, CDR2 FQNEAQ (reference sequence). CDR3 in DNA: TGTGCCAGCAGCTTAGGCCAGGGGCCTGGCTACACCTTC. Protein product: CASSLGQGPGYTF.

The chain links TRBV6-5 to TRBJ1-1, with 7 bases identical to TRBD1. Trimming removed 0 bases from V and 1 base from J; junction bases left unmatched: 5. This CDR3 spans 16 amino acids. CDR1 is MNHEY and CDR2 is SVGAGI in the germline V gene. CDR3 sequence (DNA): TGTGCCAGCAGTTACTCGAGGGGACAGTCGAACACTGAAGCTTTCTTT. This translates into CASSYSRGQSNTEAFF.

V is TRBV5-6 and J is TRBJ2-7; 9 bases align to TRBD1. The CDR3 consists of 15 residues. In germline, CDR1 is SGHDT, CDR2 YYEEEE. The V and J ends lost 5 bases and 3 bases, in that order; junction bases with no gene match: 9. The CDR3 protein is CASSNPGQGFYEQYF. Here the CDR3 DNA reads TGTGCCAGCAGTAATCCGGGACAGGGATTCTACGAGCAGTACTTC.

V gene TRBV7-2 combines with J gene TRBJ1-1; no reliable D call. Germline loops: CDR1 SGHTA, CDR2 FQGNSA. V was shortened by 6 bases and J by 5 bases, with 10 bases between the two germline ends. The CDR3 spans 12 residues. CDR3 nucleotides: TGTGCCAGCAGACATACTCGGACTGAAGCTTTCTTT. As protein: CASRHTRTEAFF.

The V call is TRBV29-1, the J call TRBJ1-5; TRBD1 aligns across 7 bases. The CDR3 has 14 amino acids. Germline V gives CDR1 SQVTM, CDR2 ANQGSEA. With V trimmed by 7 bases and J by 9 bases, 15 bases remained unmatched. The CDR3 DNA reads as TGCAGCGCTACGGACAGGTTATCAGGGGGGCCCCAGCATTTT. Translated, it gives CSATDRLSGGPQHF.

The chain couples TRBV7-8 to TRBJ2-5; 9 bases align to TRBD2. Germline V lookup: CDR1 SGHVS, CDR2 FQNEAQ. The trim removed 0 bases at V and 5 bases at J, leaving 4 bases unmatched. This CDR3 is 15 amino acids long. CDR3 protein: CASSLATSGFETQYF. The CDR3 coding sequence is TGTGCCAGCAGCTTAGCAACTAGCGGGTTTGAGACCCAGTACTTC.

This chain uses TRBV19 with TRBJ1-4; TRBD1 matches at 9 bases. The length of the CDR3 is 14 residues. Germline values: CDR1 LNHDA, CDR2 SQIVND (reference sequence). The V and J ends lost 6 bases and 7 bases, in that order; junction bases with no gene match: 6. In nucleotides, the CDR3 is TGTGCCAGTAGATCACAGGGGGCTAGTGAAAAACTGTTTTTT. It specifies CASRSQGASEKLFF. Full variable domain (outside the CDR3, taken from reference TRBV19 and TRBJ1-4): DGGITQSPKYLFRKEGQNVTLSCEQNLNHDAMYWYRQDPGQGLRLIYYSQIVNDFQKGDIAEGYSVSREKKESFPLTVTSAQKNPTAFYLCASRSQGASEKLFFGSGTQLSVL.

For the CDR3, the DNA is TGTGCCAGCAAAGCGGGGACTAGCACAGATACGCAGTATTTT. This sequence encodes CASKAGTSTDTQYF. This rearrangement joins TRBV28 to TRBJ2-3; 7 nucleotides agree with TRBD2. CDR1 and CDR2 from the germline V gene are MDHEN and SYDVKM. Trimming took 7 bases from V and 0 from J; bases not matched to a gene: 4. The CDR3 runs to 14 residues.

V usage is TRBV6-5 and J usage is TRBJ1-1, with unresolved D. This CDR3 is 13 amino acids long. V was shortened by 0 bases and J by 12 bases, with 14 bases between the two germline ends. CDR1 is MNHEY and CDR2 is SVGAGI in the germline V gene. The DNA of the CDR3 is TGTGCCAGCAGTTACTCTATGGCGTCCTCGACTTTCTTT. It codes for CASSYSMASSTFF.

This clone was counted between two and nine times. The chain couples TRBV2 to TRBJ1-1; no clear D gene. The CDR3 runs 14 residues. The V end was cut by 3 bases, the J end by 1 base, with 9 bases between. Germline V gene lookup returns CDR1 SNHLY and CDR2 FYNNEI. DNA of the CDR3: TGTGCCAGCAGTGACCTACGATGGAACACTGAAGCTTTCTTT. It encodes CASSDLRWNTEAFF.